The text below deals with one T cell receptor beta chain. The sample comes from a study of blood T cell repertoires in COVID-19. Overall study: Researchers got acute and convalescent COVID-19 samples from the United States, Italy and Spain. Sample material is recorded as cDNA or gDNA derived from T cells, B-cell-depleted T cells, or PBMCs.

From germline, CDR1 is MNHNS and CDR2 SASEGT. This CDR3 spans 13 amino acids. Trimming took off 3 bases at V and 4 bases at J, with 9 bases between the two ends. Seattle researchers signed up patients amid active infection and tracked them longitudinally. In the original analysis: Estimation of nucleated cell counts was performed using reference gene primer amplification. TCRdb's copy holds only in-frame clones and misses some; the assay was immunoSEQ multiplex PCR. V, J and clone size were drawn from that table, and D and trimming were deduced from the DNA. The data contain tens of thousands of clones, 84% of them seen just once; the ten biggest clones take up about an eighth.

This receptor was taken from a middle-aged man with COVID-19, enrolled during active disease. Sequences were obtained from peripheral blood. V and J are TRBV6-1 and TRBJ1-2; TRBD1 might be the D (6 bases). In DNA form, the CDR3 reads TGTGCCAGCAGTGATAAACAGGGCTATGGCTACACCTTC. Its translation: CASSDKQGYGYTF.